The present TCR beta chain was sequenced within a study of early T cells in non-severe SARS-CoV-2 infection. Study as a whole: Bulk RNA from unsorted whole blood was sequenced; chains were unpaired.

This clonotype has a count of ten or more. Its cognate antigen is unknown. Findings of the study overall: Anti-spike CD8 responses were favored in VDJdb matching, and private and CD4 specificities were missed.

The CDR3 loop spans 12 amino acids. Trimming took 7 bases from V and 3 from J, leaving 12 bases between them. The germline V gene has CDR1 SQVTM and CDR2 ANQGSEA. Each cDNA molecule carried a unique molecular identifier. TCRdb ran MiXCR on the 5' RACE reads and lists one entry per CDR3 protein. The sample has some 67,000 distinct CDR3 sequences, roughly 15% seen once. This receptor was taken from an adult who was a healthcare worker with PCR-confirmed SARS-CoV-2 infection or an uninfected control (not recorded which). Sequencing was performed on whole blood. The chain links TRBV29-1 to TRBJ1-1; D remains ambiguous. The CDR3 spells CSAGDGYTEAFF. The DNA of the CDR3 is TGCAGCGCTGGAGACGGCTACACTGAAGCTTTCTTT.